Following are 9 T cell receptor beta chains from one sample sequenced in a study of molecular identifiers for immune sequencing clone quantification. TCRdb itself ran the PCR reads through MiXCR, one entry per CDR3 protein. The repertoire includes some 65,000 distinct CDR3 sequences, around 18% of them detected once, and approximately 1.5% sits in the top ten. The material sequenced was naive CD8+ T cells from blood, with Jurkat cell RNA spiked in. Subset described: FACS-sorted CD8+CD4-CCR7+CD45RA+ naive T cells. These receptors came from a human donor in good health. Some libraries in this study had Jurkat cell RNA spiked in.

This clonotype was picked up many times. The chain couples TRBV20-1 to TRBJ2-7, with 8 bases fitting TRBD1. Germline lookup yields CDR1 DFQATT and CDR2 SNEGSKA (reference sequence). Unmatched junction bases numbered 10, after V lost 6 bases and J lost 0 bases. The CDR3 is 15 residues long. The CDR3 is CSAPLVDRGSYEQYF. CDR3 nucleotide sequence: TGCAGTGCCCCGCTGGTTGACAGGGGCTCCTACGAGCAGTACTTC.

With regard to this clonotype: A much larger clone differs from this one at a single base, so this may be a read error. The rearrangement links TRBV24-1 to TRBJ2-1, with no clear D. Germline V gene sequence: CDR1 KGHDR, CDR2 SFDVKD. The length of the CDR3 is 12 residues. The CDR3 reads CATSDLSNEQLF. DNA of the CDR3: TGTGCCACCAGTGATTTGAGCAATGAGCAGCTCTTC.

A few counts support this clonotype. This rearrangement joins TRBV5-1 to TRBJ2-5; 14 bases match TRBD2. The length of the CDR3 is 16 residues. V dropped 3 bases and J dropped 2; count of bases not matched to a gene: 3. CDR1 is SGHRS and CDR2 is YFSETQ in the germline V gene. The CDR3 DNA reads as TGCGCCAGCAGCTGGGGACTAGCGGGAGAACAAGAGACCCAGTACTTC. This codes for CASSWGLAGEQETQYF.

This clonotype was observed many times. The chain employs TRBV28 and TRBJ1-2, with TRBD1 identical over 8 bases. Trimming at V came to 3 bases and at J to 2 bases, leaving 5 bases not matched to a gene. Germline V gene sequence: CDR1 MDHEN, CDR2 SYDVKM. This CDR3 spans 15 amino acids. This chain's CDR3 is CASSFGQGHNYGYTF. In DNA form, the CDR3 reads TGTGCCAGCAGTTTTGGACAGGGACACAACTATGGCTACACCTTC.

This clonotype was counted at least ten times. This chain links TRBV7-8 with TRBJ2-6, with 7 bases aligning to TRBD2. The V and J ends lost 4 bases and 4 bases, in that order; junction bases with no gene match: 7. CDR3 length: 16 residues. Germline CDR1 SGHVS, CDR2 FQNEAQ. The CDR3 protein is CASSSGRGNGANVLTF. The CDR3 region has the DNA TGTGCCAGCAGCTCTGGGAGGGGTAACGGGGCCAACGTCCTGACTTTC.

Regarding this clonotype: Just one base apart from a much larger clone, this may be a read error. The V call is TRBV27, the J call TRBJ1-5; D not resolved. V was cut by 5 bases and J by 2 bases, with 13 bases left in between. The CDR3 has 15 residues. The germline CDR1 and CDR2 sequences are MNHEY and SMNVEV (reference sequence). CDR3 amino acids: CASSVSAEGNQPQHF. In DNA, the CDR3 is TGTGCCAGCAGTGTGAGCGCCGAGGGCAATCAGCCCCAGCATTTT.

The genes are TRBV13 and TRBJ2-3, with 12 nucleotides matching TRBD2. The CDR3 extends over 15 amino acids. Per germline, CDR1 PRHDT and CDR2 FYEKMQ (reference sequence). J gave up 4 bases and V 6 bases, and 5 bases lay outside the gene matches. CDR3 residues: CASRFLAGGPDTQYF. Written as DNA, the CDR3 is TGTGCCAGCAGATTTCTAGCGGGAGGGCCAGATACGCAGTATTTT.

This clonotype was picked up many times. The genes are TRBV20-1 and TRBJ2-5, with TRBD2 matching 12 bases. Germline V gene data show CDR1 as DFQATT and CDR2 as SNEGSKA (reference sequence). V was pared by 0 bases and J by 5 bases, with 1 base of the junction left unmatched. CDR3 length: 14 amino acids. CDR3 DNA sequence: TGCAGTGCTAGAGAAACTAGCGGGAGGGAGACCCAGTACTTC. This gives the protein CSARETSGRETQYF.

A note on this clonotype: A read error may be the cause here, since a much bigger clone is one base away. V gene TRBV28 combines with J gene TRBJ1-5; 8 nucleotides agree with TRBD1. Germline CDR1 MDHEN, CDR2 SYDVKM. There are 14 residues in the CDR3. V shed 11 bases and J 2 bases; nucleotides not matched to a gene: 8. The CDR3 bases are TGTGCCGGCACCTCGACAGGGGGCAATCAGCCCCAGCATTTT. Protein product: CAGTSTGGNQPQHF. Full variable domain (rest looked up from reference TRBV28 and TRBJ1-5): DVKVTQSSRYLVKRTGEKVFLECVQDMDHENMFWYRQDPGLGLRLIYFSYDVKMKEKGDIPEGYSVSREKKERFSLILESASTNQTSMYLCAGTSTGGNQPQHFGDGTRLSIL.